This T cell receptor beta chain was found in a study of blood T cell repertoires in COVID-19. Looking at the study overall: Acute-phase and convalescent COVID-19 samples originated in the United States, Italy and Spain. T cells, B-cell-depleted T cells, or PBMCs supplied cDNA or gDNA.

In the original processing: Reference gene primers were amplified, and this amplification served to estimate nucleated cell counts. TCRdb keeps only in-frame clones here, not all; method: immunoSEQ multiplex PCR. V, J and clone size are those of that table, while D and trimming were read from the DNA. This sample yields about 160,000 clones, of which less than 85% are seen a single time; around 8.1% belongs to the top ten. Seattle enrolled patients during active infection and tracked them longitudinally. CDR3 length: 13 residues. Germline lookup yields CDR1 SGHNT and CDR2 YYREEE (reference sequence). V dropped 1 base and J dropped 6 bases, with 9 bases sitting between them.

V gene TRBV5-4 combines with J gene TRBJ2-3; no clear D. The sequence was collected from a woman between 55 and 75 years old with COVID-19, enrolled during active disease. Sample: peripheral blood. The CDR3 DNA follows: TGTGCCAGCAGCTTGACTCCAGCGGATACGCAGTATTTT. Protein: CASSLTPADTQYF.